Listed below are T cell receptor beta chains from one sample, sequenced in a study of TIL therapy for anti-PD-1-resistant metastatic lung cancer. This table comes from immunoSEQ multiplex PCR, and its TCRdb copy is limited to in-frame clones, with some not included. The sample yields about 100,000 clones, about three fifths seen once. The material was tumor tissue, obtained at baseline. The receptor source for this set is a person aged 25-85 years with non-small cell lung cancer. Each CDR3 is given with its conserved first and last residue. Each record gives: J gene, V gene, clone size, D gene, CDR3 DNA, CDR3 protein. The D gene is left open where the match is weak. Some rows mark clone size as missing; the rest say once, few, many or name a class of expanded clone.

>TRBJ2-7|TRBV6-4|once|NA
TGTGCCAGCACTCTGGACGAATCGGCCGAGCAGTACTTC
CASTLDESAEQYF
>TRBJ2-1|TRBV6-6|NA|NA
TGTGCCAGCAGTTTCCGGGACTACAATGAGCAGTTCTTC
CASSFRDYNEQFF
>TRBJ1-5|TRBV27|NA|NA
TGTGCCAGCAGTTTATCAGGGTTGGGTCAGCCCCAGCATTTT
CASSLSGLGQPQHF
>TRBJ2-1|TRBV5-8|few|TRBD2
TGTGCCAGCAGCCCGGGGACTAGGGGTGAGCAGTTCTTC
CASSPGTRGEQFF
>TRBJ2-5|TRBV19|NA|NA
TGTGCCAGTAGTATTGGCCAGGGGATCGGGACCCAGTACTTC
CASSIGQGIGTQYF
>TRBJ2-1|TRBV9|NA|NA
TGTGCCAGCAGCAACCGGGACACTTCCTACAATGAGCAGTTCTTC
CASSNRDTSYNEQFF
>TRBJ1-4|TRBV9|NA|TRBD1
TGTGCCAGCAGCGCCGGACAGGCGTGGAGGGAAGAAAAACTGTTTTTT
CASSAGQAWREEKLFF
>TRBJ2-3|TRBV9|NA|TRBD2
TGTGCCAGCAGCGCGACTAGCGGTTGGAGCACAGATACGCAGTATTTT
CASSATSGWSTDTQYF
>TRBJ1-1|TRBV7-9|once|NA
TGTGCCAGCAGCCTGGAGGGTAACACTGAAGCTTTCTTT
CASSLEGNTEAFF
>TRBJ1-5|TRBV18|few|NA
TGTGCCAGCTCACCGACGAAGGGTTTGGGTCAGCCCCAGCATTTT
CASSPTKGLGQPQHF
>TRBJ2-3|TRBV28|NA|TRBD2
TGTGCCAGCAGTGCCGGGACTAAAAGCGCAGATACGCAGTATTTT
CASSAGTKSADTQYF
>TRBJ2-7|TRBV3-1/TRBV3-2|few|NA
TGTGCCAGCAGCCCAACTACTAGTCCTCAGCGACAGTACTTC
CASSPTTSPQRQYF
>TRBJ2-1|TRBV5-5|NA|TRBD2
TGTGCCAGCAGCTACGGGACTAATATCCATGAGCAGTTCTTC
CASSYGTNIHEQFF
>TRBJ2-7|TRBV5-4|NA|NA
TGTGCCAGCACCCGTGGCAGGAACTCCTACGAGCAGTACTTC
CASTRGRNSYEQYF
>TRBJ2-3|TRBV7-8|NA|NA
TGTGCCAGCAGCTTATCAATGTGGGCAGGGTCCGGGACAGATACGCAGTATTTT
CASSLSMWAGSGTDTQYF
>TRBJ2-5|TRBV11-2|few|NA
TGTGCCAGCAGCTTAGGTTCGTCAGAGACCCAGTACTTC
CASSLGSSETQYF
>TRBJ1-5|TRBV7-8|NA|TRBD1
TGTGCCAGCAGCTTAGAACCAGGGGGCGGCCAGCCCCAGCATTTT
CASSLEPGGGQPQHF
>TRBJ1-3|TRBV18|NA|NA
TGTGCCAGCTCACTAACTTCTCACGGAGGGTCCTCTGGAAACACCATATATTTT
CASSLTSHGGSSGNTIYF
>TRBJ1-5|TRBV30|NA|NA
TGTGCCTGGAGTATGGGGGGCAATCAGCCCCAGCATTTT
CAWSMGGNQPQHF
>TRBJ2-1|TRBV29-1|NA|NA
TGCAGCGTTGAAGGGTTTCCGGACTTAGTTGTGAATGAGCAGTTCTTC
CSVEGFPDLVVNEQFF
>TRBJ1-2|TRBV29-1|few|NA
TGCAGCGTTGGTTCCGGGGGCAATCGCGGCTACACCTTC
CSVGSGGNRGYTF
>TRBJ2-3|TRBV27|once|TRBD1
TGTGCCAGCAGCCTGACAGGGGGGGCAGATACGCAGTATTTT
CASSLTGGADTQYF
>TRBJ2-1|TRBV11-3|NA|NA
TGTGCCAGCTCAAGTGCCTACAATGAGCAGTTCTTC
CASSSAYNEQFF
>TRBJ2-7|TRBV10-3|NA|NA
TGTGCCATCAGGCTAACAGGTTCAGACGAGCAGTACTTC
CAIRLTGSDEQYF
>TRBJ1-4|TRBV6-1|NA|NA
TGTGCCAGCAGTGATTATAACCAGGGTATTAATGAAAAACTGTTTTTT
CASSDYNQGINEKLFF
>TRBJ2-7|TRBV9|NA|TRBD2
TGTGCCAGCAGCCCAGGGGCGGGAGGGCTAACGAGAGAGCAGTACTTC
CASSPGAGGLTREQYF
>TRBJ1-2|TRBV9|NA|TRBD1
TGTGCCAGCAGCGCCACCGGGACAGGGTTCGCAGGCTACACCTTC
CASSATGTGFAGYTF
>TRBJ1-2|TRBV11-2|NA|NA
TGTGCCAGCAGCTTAGGACAGTATGGCTACACCTTC
CASSLGQYGYTF
>TRBJ2-7|TRBV6-2/TRBV6-3|NA|NA
TGTGCCAGCAGCCAACCCGGGACAAGAATCTCCTACGAGCAGTACTTC
CASSQPGTRISYEQYF
>TRBJ2-5|TRBV6-6|NA|NA
TGTGCCAGCAGCTTGACAGGACCCCAAGAGACCCAGTACTTC
CASSLTGPQETQYF
>TRBJ2-7|TRBV3-1/TRBV3-2|few|TRBD1
TGTGCCAGCAGACCCACAACAGGGGGCCACGAGCAGTACTTC
CASRPTTGGHEQYF
>TRBJ1-4|TRBV6-5|NA|NA
TGTGCCAGCGGACGGGCAACTAATGAAAAACTGTTTTTT
CASGRATNEKLFF
>TRBJ2-2|TRBV7-9|NA|TRBD1
TGTGCCAGCAGCGACCCAAGGGACAGGGTGAACACCGGGGAGCTGTTTTTT
CASSDPRDRVNTGELFF
>TRBJ2-1|TRBV7-9|few|NA
TGTGCCAGCAGCTTCCGTGGGAGCTCCTACAATGAGCAGTTCTTC
CASSFRGSSYNEQFF
>TRBJ1-6|TRBV5-1|once|TRBD1
TGCGCCAGCAGCTTGAACGGACAGGAGAATTCACCCCTCCACTTT
CASSLNGQENSPLHF
>TRBJ2-3|TRBV5-1|NA|NA
TGCGCCAGCATGGAGGGGGGGGACTCGCCTCATTTT
CASMEGGDSPHF
>TRBJ2-7|TRBV5-6|NA|NA
TGTGCCAGCAGCTTGGCAGGGATCTACGAGCAGTACTTC
CASSLAGIYEQYF
>TRBJ2-3|TRBV30|NA|NA
TGTGCCTGGGATAGGAGCACAGATACGCAGTATTTT
CAWDRSTDTQYF
>TRBJ1-5|TRBV7-2|NA|NA
TGTGCCAGCAGCTTATGGGGGTCGGAGGATCAGCCCCAGCATTTT
CASSLWGSEDQPQHF
>TRBJ2-3|TRBV15|NA|NA
TGTGCCACCAGCAGAGAGGCAGATACGCAGTATTTT
CATSREADTQYF
>TRBJ2-1|TRBV4-2|few|NA
TGTGCCAGCAGCGCTCGAGCAAAGACGGATGAGCAGTTCTTC
CASSARAKTDEQFF
>TRBJ2-3|TRBV5-1|NA|NA
TGCGCCAGCAGCTCCACGGGGCCGGCAGATACGCAGTATTTT
CASSSTGPADTQYF
>TRBJ1-3|TRBV9|NA|NA
TGTGCCAGCAGCGTAGGGGGCGGCTCTGGAAACACCATATATTTT
CASSVGGGSGNTIYF
>TRBJ1-1|TRBV12-3/TRBV12-4|few|NA
TGTGCCAGCAGGGCGGGCATGAACACTGAAGCTTTCTTT
CASRAGMNTEAFF
>TRBJ2-1|TRBV7-9|NA|NA
TGTGCCAGCAGCCCCAGGGGGGACTCCTACAATGAGCAGTTCTTC
CASSPRGDSYNEQFF
>TRBJ2-1|TRBV11-3|NA|TRBD2
TGTGCCAGCAGCTTAGATTTTAGCGGGGGGGCCTACAATGAGCAGTTCTTC
CASSLDFSGGAYNEQFF
>TRBJ2-3|TRBV5-1|NA|TRBD2
TGCGCCAGCAGCTTGGCACCGGGAGGGACAGATACGCAGTATTTT
CASSLAPGGTDTQYF
>TRBJ2-2|TRBV9|NA|NA
TGTGCCAGCACCCCGAACACCGGGGAGCTGTTTTTT
CASTPNTGELFF
>TRBJ1-2|TRBV9|NA|NA
TGTGCCAGCAGCGTAGGAGAGGTCTGGGAGGGCTACACCTTC
CASSVGEVWEGYTF
>TRBJ2-7|TRBV3-1/TRBV3-2|NA|NA
TGTGCCAGCAGCCAAGTCTTCAACGAGCAGTACTTC
CASSQVFNEQYF
>TRBJ1-1|TRBV6-5|NA|NA
TGTGCCAGCTGGGGAGAGCTGAACACTGAAGCTTTCTTT
CASWGELNTEAFF
>TRBJ2-5|TRBV5-1|NA|TRBD2
TGCGCCAGCAGCTTGGAGGGACTAGCAGAAGAGACCCAGTACTTC
CASSLEGLAEETQYF
>TRBJ1-2|TRBV7-9|few|NA
TGTGCCAGCAGCTTTCCGGGACGGTCCTATGGCTACACCTTC
CASSFPGRSYGYTF
>TRBJ2-3|TRBV7-6|NA|NA
TGTGCCAGCAGCTTAGTTTCAGATACGCAGTATTTT
CASSLVSDTQYF
>TRBJ2-7|TRBV9|NA|NA
TGTGCCAGCAGCGTAGGGGCAGACCTGTACTACGAGCAGTACTTC
CASSVGADLYYEQYF
>TRBJ2-3|TRBV27|NA|TRBD2
TGTGCCAGTCAAGCTTTCGGTCTAGCGGGAGTTGAAGATACGCAGTATTTT
CASQAFGLAGVEDTQYF
>TRBJ1-3|TRBV7-2|NA|NA
TGTGCCAGCAGTTCGACAGTGGGAAACACCATATATTTT
CASSSTVGNTIYF